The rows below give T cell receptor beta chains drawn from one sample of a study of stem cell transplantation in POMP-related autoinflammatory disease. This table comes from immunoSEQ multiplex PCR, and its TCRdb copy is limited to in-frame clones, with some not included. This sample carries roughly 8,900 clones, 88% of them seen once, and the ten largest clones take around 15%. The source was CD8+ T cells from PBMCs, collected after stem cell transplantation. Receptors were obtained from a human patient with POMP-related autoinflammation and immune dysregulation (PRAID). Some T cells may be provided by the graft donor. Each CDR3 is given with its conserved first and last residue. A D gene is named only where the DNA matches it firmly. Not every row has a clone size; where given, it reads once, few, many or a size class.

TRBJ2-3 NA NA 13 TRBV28 TGTGCCAGCAGTTTAGGAGGCACAGATACGCAGTATTTT CASSLGGTDTQYF
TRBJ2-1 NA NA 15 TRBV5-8 TGTGCCAGCAGCCTCACCAGGGGCTCCTACAATGAGCAGTTCTTC CASSLTRGSYNEQFF
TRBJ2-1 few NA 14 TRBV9 TGTGCCAGCAGCGTAGGGGGAGAGGTGGGTGAGCAGTTCTTC CASSVGGEVGEQFF
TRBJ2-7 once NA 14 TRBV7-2 TGTGCCAGCAGCTTACCCGGGGTATCCTACGAGCAGTACTTC CASSLPGVSYEQYF
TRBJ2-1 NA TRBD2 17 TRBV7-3 TGTGCCAGCAGCTCACCAGCGGGGCCAAGCTCCTACAATGAGCAGTTCTTC CASSSPAGPSSYNEQFF
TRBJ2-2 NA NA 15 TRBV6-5 TGTGCCAGCAGTTACTCCCAGGGTGTCACCGGGGAGCTGTTTTTT CASSYSQGVTGELFF
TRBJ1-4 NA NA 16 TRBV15 TGTGCCACCAGCAGAGAGCGGAGCGCGGTTAATGAAAAACTGTTTTTT CATSRERSAVNEKLFF
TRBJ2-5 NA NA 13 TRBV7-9 TGTGCCAGCAGCTTAGGATATCAAGAGACCCAGTACTTC CASSLGYQETQYF
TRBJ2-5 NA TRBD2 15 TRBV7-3 TGTGCCAGCAGCTGGACTAGCGGCTACCAAGAGACCCAGTACTTC CASSWTSGYQETQYF
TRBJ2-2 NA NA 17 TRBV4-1 TGCGCCAGCAGCCAAGGCCTCCTGGGGTTGGACACCGGGGAGCTGTTTTTT CASSQGLLGLDTGELFF
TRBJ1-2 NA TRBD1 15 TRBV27 TGTGCCAGCAGTGTACAGGGGTTTGCGGACTATGGCTACACCTTC CASSVQGFADYGYTF
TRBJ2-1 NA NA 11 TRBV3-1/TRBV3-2 TGTGCCAGCAGCCACCAGCGGAAGCAGTTCTTC CASSHQRKQFF
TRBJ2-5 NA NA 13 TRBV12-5 TGTGCTAGTGCCTTGGGGGTAGCGCGGACCCAGTACTTC CASALGVARTQYF
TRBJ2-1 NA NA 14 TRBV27 TGTGCCAGCAGTATCGAGGGACCCTACAATGAGCAGTTCTTC CASSIEGPYNEQFF
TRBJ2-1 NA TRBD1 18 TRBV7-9 TGTGCCAGCAGCCGAATTCTTCCCACGGGACAGGGGTCCAATGAGCAGTTCTTC CASSRILPTGQGSNEQFF
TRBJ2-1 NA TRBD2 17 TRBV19 TGTGCCAGTAAAGATAGCACTAGCGGGGTGGGGGACAATGAGCAGTTCTTC CASKDSTSGVGDNEQFF
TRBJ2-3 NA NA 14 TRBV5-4 TGTGCCAGCAGCTTTAGCGGTAGCACAGATACGCAGTATTTT CASSFSGSTDTQYF
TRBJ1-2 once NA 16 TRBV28 TGTGCCAGCAGTTTCTTGGGTCGAGAAGCTAACTATGGCTACACCTTC CASSFLGREANYGYTF
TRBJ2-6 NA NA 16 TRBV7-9 TGTGCCAGCAGCCAGTACTTGTCCTCTGGGGCCAACGTCCTGACTTTC CASSQYLSSGANVLTF
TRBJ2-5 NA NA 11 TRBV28 TGTGCCAGCAGTTTCTATCAGACCCAGTACTTC CASSFYQTQYF
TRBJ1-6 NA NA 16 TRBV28 TGTGCCAGCAGTCCCCCTGGGGGGGGCGCCGAATCACCCCTCCACTTT CASSPPGGGAESPLHF
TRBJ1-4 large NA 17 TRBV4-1 TGCGCCAGCAGCCAAGAGGGGGAAGGGGCAACTAATGAAAAACTGTTTTTT CASSQEGEGATNEKLFF
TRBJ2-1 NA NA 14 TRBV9 TGTGCCAGCAGCCCCGAGAGGGCCCTCAATGAGCAGTTCTTC CASSPERALNEQFF
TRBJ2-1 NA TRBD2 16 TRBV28 TGTGCCAGCAGTTCGTCCGGACTAGCGGACCACAATGAGCAGTTCTTC CASSSSGLADHNEQFF
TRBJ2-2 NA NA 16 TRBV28 TGTGCCAGCACTCTCAAGGGGGGGCTGTACACCGGGGAGCTGTTTTTT CASTLKGGLYTGELFF
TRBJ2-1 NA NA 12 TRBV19 TGTGCCAGAGGTGAGCGGGTCAATGAGCAGTTCTTC CARGERVNEQFF
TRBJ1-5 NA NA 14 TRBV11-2 TGTGCCAGCAGCTTAGGGGCGAGCAATCAGCCCCAGCATTTT CASSLGASNQPQHF
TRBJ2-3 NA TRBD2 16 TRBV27 TGTGCCAGCAGTTTATTTGCGGGAGTTCAAACAGATACGCAGTATTTT CASSLFAGVQTDTQYF
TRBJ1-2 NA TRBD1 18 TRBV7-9 TGTGCCAGCAGCCCGTGGGGACAGGGGGCGATCGCTAACTATGGCTACACCTTC CASSPWGQGAIANYGYTF
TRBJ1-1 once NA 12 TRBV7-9 TGTGCCAGCGGACTCTCGGGGACTGAAGCTTTCTTT CASGLSGTEAFF
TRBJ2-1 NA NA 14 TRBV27 TGTGCCAGCAGTTTAGCGGGGCAATACAATGAGCAGTTCTTC CASSLAGQYNEQFF
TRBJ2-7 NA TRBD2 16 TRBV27 TGTGCCAGCAGTATCCTACTAGCGGGAGGATCCCACGAGCAGTACTTC CASSILLAGGSHEQYF
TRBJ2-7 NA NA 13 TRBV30 TGTGCCTGGAGTAACGACAACTCCTACGAGCAGTACTTC CAWSNDNSYEQYF
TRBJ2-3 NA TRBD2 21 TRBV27 TGTGCCAGCAGTTTCCCCCGGTCGAGCCTAGCGGGGGGGCCCCATGGAGATACGCAGTATTTT CASSFPRSSLAGGPHGDTQYF
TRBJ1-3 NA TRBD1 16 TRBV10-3 TGTGCCATCAGTGAGCCGACAGGGGGCGCAGGAAACACCATATATTTT CAISEPTGGAGNTIYF
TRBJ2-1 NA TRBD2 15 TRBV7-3 TGTGCCAGCAGTTCCGGGACTAGCGGTTACAATGAGCAGTTCTTC CASSSGTSGYNEQFF
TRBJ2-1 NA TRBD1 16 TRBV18 TGTGCCAGCTCACTCCCGACAGGGAGCTCCTACAATGAGCAGTTCTTC CASSLPTGSSYNEQFF
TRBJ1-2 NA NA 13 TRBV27 TGTGCCAGCAGTTTTGGGGAGGGCTATGGCTACACCTTC CASSFGEGYGYTF
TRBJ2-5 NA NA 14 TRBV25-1 TGTGCCAGCAGTGAAGTCTCACAACAAGAGACCCAGTACTTC CASSEVSQQETQYF
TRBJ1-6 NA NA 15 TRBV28 TGTGCCAGCAGTTTTTTGGGGCCGGCTCATTCACCCCTCCACTTT CASSFLGPAHSPLHF